A selection of T cell receptor beta chains follows, all from one sample in a study of CDR3 diversity in severe acne. TCRdb reprocessed the PCR reads via MiXCR and lists one record per CDR3 protein. This table holds 100,000 or so distinct CDR3 sequences, roughly 51% found once. The source material was blood. The receptors originated from a male donor with acne. The CDR3 runs from the conserved cysteine through the conserved F or W. The D gene is left open where the match is weak. Clone size is shown for a subset of rows, as once, few, many or a class of expanded clone.

few	TRBV7-9	NA	TRBJ2-1	CASSLNREGHNGQFF	TGTGCCAGCAGCTTAAACAGGGAGGGACACAATGGGCAGTTCTTC
medium-sized	TRBV4-2	NA	TRBJ2-7	CASSQEGGYEQYF	TGTGCCAGCAGCCAAGAGGGGGGCTACGAGCAGTACTTC
NA	TRBV2	NA	TRBJ2-7	CASSVPDGDDYEQYF	TGTGCCAGCAGCGTGCCGGACGGAGACGACTACGAGCAGTACTTC
NA	TRBV7-3	NA	TRBJ2-6	CASSLSGGVGANVLTF	TGTGCCAGCAGCTTAAGCGGTGGGGTTGGGGCCAACGTCCTGACTTTC
many	TRBV7-7	NA	TRBJ2-7	CASSLASSQEQYF	TGTGCTAGCAGCTTAGCGTCATCACAAGAGCAGTACTTC
medium-sized	TRBV20-1	TRBD2	TRBJ2-7	CSARKHPSGSWNEQYF	TGCAGTGCTAGAAAGCACCCTAGCGGGAGCTGGAACGAGCAGTACTTC
many	TRBV2	NA	TRBJ2-5	CASSPDSQETQYF	TGTGCCAGCAGCCCGGACAGCCAAGAGACCCAGTACTTC
many	TRBV25-1	TRBD1	TRBJ1-5	CASRADRVNQPQHF	TGTGCCAGCAGGGCGGACAGGGTGAATCAGCCCCAGCATTTT
NA	TRBV6-5	TRBD1	TRBJ1-1	CASSYWGQPSTEAFF	TGTGCCAGCAGTTACTGGGGACAGCCGAGCACTGAAGCTTTCTTT
few	TRBV20-1	NA	TRBJ2-5	CSARDQGLTQYF	TGCAGTGCTAGAGATCAGGGACTGACCCAGTACTTC
many	TRBV20-1	TRBD1	TRBJ2-1	CSALPDRGPQAGVREQFF	TGCAGTGCCCTCCCGGACAGGGGTCCCCAGGCGGGAGTGCGGGAGCAGTTCTTC
NA	TRBV20-1	TRBD2	TRBJ2-7	CSAYDLAGGPYEQYF	TGCAGTGCTTACGACCTAGCGGGAGGCCCCTACGAGCAGTACTTC
NA	TRBV27	NA	TRBJ2-7	CASSLYSSQPHYEQYF	TGTGCCAGCAGTTTATATAGCAGTCAGCCCCACTACGAGCAGTACTTC
many	TRBV5-1	NA	TRBJ1-2	CASHVGGANYGYTF	TGCGCCAGCCACGTCGGTGGGGCGAACTATGGCTACACCTTC
medium-sized	TRBV10-3	NA	TRBJ2-1	CAISREGSYNEQFF	TGTGCCATCAGCCGAGAAGGCTCCTACAATGAGCAGTTCTTC
NA	TRBV7-2	TRBD1	TRBJ1-2	CASGPTGTGGYTF	TGTGCCAGCGGCCCAACCGGGACAGGGGGCTACACCTTC